The clone carrying this T cell receptor beta chain was seen more than once but under ten times. Its antigen remains unknown. TCRdb re-analysed the reads in MiXCR, keeping a single row per CDR3 protein. The data contain under 200,000 distinct CDR3 sequences, roughly 21% of them singletons. The entry originates in a study of T cell repertoires in cytomegalovirus infection. About the research overall: Recently identified HLA-C-restricted and well-studied HLA-B-restricted CMV epitopes were used. Public TCR beta signatures marked donors with CMV infection and the matching HLA.

Germline V gene lookup returns CDR1 SEHNR and CDR2 FQNEAQ (reference sequence). V dropped 5 bases and J dropped 1; count of bases not matched to a gene: 5. This CDR3 is built from 15 residues. General study results and limits: It was HLA-C-restricted CMV-specific TCR beta clonotypes that dominated the response ex vivo. CMV carriers having the relevant HLA were flagged by cumulative public TCR beta family frequency.

The clonotype was recovered from a human donor in good health (CMV status not recorded). Some clones in this sample may be carry-over from other donors' samples. This sequence joins TRBV7-9 and TRBJ2-1; 7 bases agree with TRBD2. Sequences were derived from CD8+ T cells from cultured PBMCs, sampled from culture after CMV antigen stimulation. Here the CDR3 reads CASSLWTSSYNEQFF. Here the CDR3 DNA reads TGTGCCAGCAGCCTATGGACTAGTTCCTACAATGAGCAGTTCTTC.